The 2 T cell receptor beta chains below come from one sample, sequenced in a study of shared clonotypes between healthy human individuals. Repertoires were generated with immunoSEQ multiplex PCR, while TCRdb's copy carries only in-frame clones and drops some. Among approximately 810,000 clones listed, 90% to 95% were seen once. CD45RO-negative, CCR7-positively selected cells formed the naive CD8 fraction, excluding terminally differentiated effector memory CD45RA+ cells. Sequencing used naive CD8+ T cells sorted from blood. The receptors derive from a man aged 30 to 45 in good health.

CDR3 residues: CASSALTGVNEKLFF. In nucleotides, the CDR3 is TGTGCCAGTAGTGCCCTGACAGGAGTTAATGAAAAACTGTTTTTT. The rearrangement joins TRBV19 to TRBJ1-4, with a weak D call TRBD1 (6 bases). Germline CDR1 and CDR2: LNHDA and SQIVND (reference sequence). Trimming removed 5 bases at V and 4 bases at J, with 14 bases between. The CDR3 totals 15 residues. The whole variable domain, remainder taken from reference TRBV19 and TRBJ1-4, is DGGITQSPKYLFRKEGQNVTLSCEQNLNHDAMYWYRQDPGQGLRLIYYSQIVNDFQKGDIAEGYSVSREKKESFPLTVTSAQKNPTAFYLCASSALTGVNEKLFFGSGTQLSVL.

The V and J genes are TRBV2 and TRBJ2-7; 8 positions match TRBD2. This CDR3 is built from 13 residues. Germline CDR1 is SNHLY and CDR2 is FYNNEI. Germline trimming cut 9 bases from V and 3 bases from J; bases unmatched to any gene: 7. The DNA of the CDR3 is TGTGCCAGTTCGTCGACTAGCGACTACGAGCAGTACTTC. It codes for CASSSTSDYEQYF.